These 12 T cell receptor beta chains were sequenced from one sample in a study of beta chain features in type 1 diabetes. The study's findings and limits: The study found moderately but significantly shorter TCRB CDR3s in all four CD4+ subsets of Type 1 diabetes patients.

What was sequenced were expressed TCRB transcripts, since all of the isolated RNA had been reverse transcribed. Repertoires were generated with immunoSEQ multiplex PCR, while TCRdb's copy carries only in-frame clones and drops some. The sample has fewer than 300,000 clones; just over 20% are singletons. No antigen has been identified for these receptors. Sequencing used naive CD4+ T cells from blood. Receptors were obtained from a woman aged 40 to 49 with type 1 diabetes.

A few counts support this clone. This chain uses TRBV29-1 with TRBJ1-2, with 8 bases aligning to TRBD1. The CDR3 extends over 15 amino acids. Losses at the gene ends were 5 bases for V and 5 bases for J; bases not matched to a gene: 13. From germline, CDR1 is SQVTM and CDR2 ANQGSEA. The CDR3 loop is CSVSSPTGVEYGYTF. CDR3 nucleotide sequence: TGCAGCGTTTCATCTCCGACAGGGGTAGAGTATGGCTACACCTTC.

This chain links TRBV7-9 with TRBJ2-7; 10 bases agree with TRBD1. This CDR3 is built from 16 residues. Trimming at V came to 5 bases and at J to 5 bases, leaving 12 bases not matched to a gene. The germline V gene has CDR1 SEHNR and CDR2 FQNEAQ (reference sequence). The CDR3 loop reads CASSTPTGQGDDEQYF. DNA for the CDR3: TGTGCCAGCAGCACTCCGACCGGACAGGGGGACGACGAGCAGTACTTC.

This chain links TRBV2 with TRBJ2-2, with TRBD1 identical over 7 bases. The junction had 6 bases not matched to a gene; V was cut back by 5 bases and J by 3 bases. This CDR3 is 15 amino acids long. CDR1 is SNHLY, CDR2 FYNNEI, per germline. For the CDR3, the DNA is TGTGCCAGCAGTCGACAGGGTGGTGACACCGGGGAGCTGTTTTTT. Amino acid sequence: CASSRQGGDTGELFF.

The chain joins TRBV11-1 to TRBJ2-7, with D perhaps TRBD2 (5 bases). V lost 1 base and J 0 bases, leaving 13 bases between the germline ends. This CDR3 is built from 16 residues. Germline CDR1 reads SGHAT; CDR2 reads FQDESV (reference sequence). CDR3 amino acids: CASSLDGRRTSYEQYF. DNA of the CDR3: TGTGCCAGCAGCTTAGATGGACGGAGGACCTCCTACGAGCAGTACTTC.

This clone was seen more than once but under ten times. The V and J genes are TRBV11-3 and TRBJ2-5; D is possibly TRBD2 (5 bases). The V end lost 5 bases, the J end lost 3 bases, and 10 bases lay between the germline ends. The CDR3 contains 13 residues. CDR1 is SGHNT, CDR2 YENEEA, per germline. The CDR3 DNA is TGTGCCAGCAGCCCGGGAATGGAAGAGACCCAGTACTTC. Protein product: CASSPGMEETQYF.

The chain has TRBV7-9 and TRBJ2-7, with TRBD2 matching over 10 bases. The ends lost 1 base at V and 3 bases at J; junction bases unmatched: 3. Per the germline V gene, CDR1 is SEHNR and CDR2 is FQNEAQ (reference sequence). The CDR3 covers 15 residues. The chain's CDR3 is CASSLEPSGSYEQYF. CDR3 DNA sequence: TGTGCCAGCAGCTTAGAACCTAGCGGGAGCTACGAGCAGTACTTC.

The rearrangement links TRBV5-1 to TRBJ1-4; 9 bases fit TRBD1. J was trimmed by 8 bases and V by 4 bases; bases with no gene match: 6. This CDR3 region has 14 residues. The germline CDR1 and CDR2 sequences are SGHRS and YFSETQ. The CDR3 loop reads CASSLQGAEEKLFF. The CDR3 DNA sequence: TGCGCCAGCAGCCTACAGGGGGCAGAGGAAAAACTGTTTTTT.

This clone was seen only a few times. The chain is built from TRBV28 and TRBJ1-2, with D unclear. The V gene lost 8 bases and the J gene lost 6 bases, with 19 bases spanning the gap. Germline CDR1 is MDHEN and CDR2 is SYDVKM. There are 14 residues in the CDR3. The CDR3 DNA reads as TGTGCCAGCGCCACTACTACCCCGGCGGATGGCTACACCTTC. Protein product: CASATTTPADGYTF.

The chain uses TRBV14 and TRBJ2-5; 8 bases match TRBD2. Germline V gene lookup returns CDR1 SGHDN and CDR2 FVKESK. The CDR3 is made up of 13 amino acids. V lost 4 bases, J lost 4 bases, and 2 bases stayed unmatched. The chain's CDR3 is CASSPAGVETQYF. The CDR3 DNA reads TGTGCCAGCAGCCCAGCGGGAGTAGAGACCCAGTACTTC. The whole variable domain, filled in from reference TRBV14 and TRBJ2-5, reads EAGVTQFPSHSVIEKGQTVTLRCDPISGHDNLYWYRRVMGKEIKFLLHFVKESKQDESGMPNNRFLAERTGGTYSTLKVQPAELEDSGVYFCASSPAGVETQYFGPGTRLLVL.

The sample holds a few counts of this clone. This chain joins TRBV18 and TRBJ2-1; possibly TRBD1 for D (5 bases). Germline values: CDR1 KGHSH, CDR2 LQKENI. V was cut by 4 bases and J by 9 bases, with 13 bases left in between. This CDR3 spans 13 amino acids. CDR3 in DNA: TGTGCCAGCTCACTATTGGACAACACTGAGCAGTTCTTC. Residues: CASSLLDNTEQFF.

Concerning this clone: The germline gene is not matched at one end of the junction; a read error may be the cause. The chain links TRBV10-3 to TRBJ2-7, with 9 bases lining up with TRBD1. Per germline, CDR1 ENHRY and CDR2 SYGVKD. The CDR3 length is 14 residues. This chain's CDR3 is CAIRSDRGSYEQYF. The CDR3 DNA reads TGTGCGATCAGAAGCGACAGGGGGTCCTACGAGCAGTACTTC.

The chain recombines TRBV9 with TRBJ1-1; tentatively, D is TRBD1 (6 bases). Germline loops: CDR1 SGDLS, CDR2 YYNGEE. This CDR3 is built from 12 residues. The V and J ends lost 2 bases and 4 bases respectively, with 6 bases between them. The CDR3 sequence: CASSVGATEAFF. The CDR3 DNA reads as TGTGCCAGCAGCGTGGGGGCCACTGAAGCTTTCTTT.